Listed below are T cell receptor beta chains from one sample, sequenced in a study of blood T cell repertoires in COVID-19. Only in-frame clones appear in the TCRdb table, and some are missing; sequencing was by immunoSEQ multiplex PCR. This repertoire shows under 250,000 clones, 75% to 85% found once; its top ten account for approximately 5.1%. Sequenced sample: peripheral blood. Receptors were obtained from a man in his fifties with COVID-19, enrolled during active disease. CDR3s include the opening cysteine and the closing phenylalanine or tryptophan. Each record gives: J gene, V gene, clone size, D gene, CDR3 DNA, CDR3 protein. D genes are given only for firm matches. Not all rows give a size; the values are once, few, many and, for expanded clones, a class.

J: TRBJ1-3
V: TRBV2
size: .
D: TRBD1
DNA: TGTGCCAGCAACGGACAGGGGAGAGACACCATATATTTT
CDR3: CASNGQGRDTIYF

J: TRBJ2-3
V: TRBV19
size: .
D: .
DNA: TGTGCCAGTAGTTCGAGGGCTTTTAAAAGCACAGATACGCAGTATTTT
CDR3: CASSSRAFKSTDTQYF

J: TRBJ2-3
V: TRBV6-5
size: .
D: TRBD1
DNA: TGTGCCAGCAGTCCAAGGGGACAGGTGTCAGATACGCAGTATTTT
CDR3: CASSPRGQVSDTQYF

J: TRBJ2-1
V: TRBV2
size: .
D: TRBD2
DNA: TGTGCCAGCAGTGAACCGGGGGGACCTAGCGGGGGAACCTACAATGAGCAGTTCTTC
CDR3: CASSEPGGPSGGTYNEQFF

J: TRBJ2-7
V: TRBV5-4
size: .
D: TRBD1
DNA: TGTGCCAGCAGCCCGGGACAGGTGAACTCCTACGAGCAGTACTTC
CDR3: CASSPGQVNSYEQYF

J: TRBJ1-6
V: TRBV6-5
size: .
D: .
DNA: TGTGCCAGCAGCTCCACGCGGACGGGGAATTCACCCCTCCACTTT
CDR3: CASSSTRTGNSPLHF

J: TRBJ1-2
V: TRBV6-2/TRBV6-3
size: .
D: TRBD1
DNA: TGTGCCAGCAGTTACTGGGGACAGCAAACAAACTATGGCTACACCTTC
CDR3: CASSYWGQQTNYGYTF

J: TRBJ2-7
V: TRBV19
size: .
D: TRBD2
DNA: TGTGCCAGTAGTATTAGCGGGGGGGCGAAAGAGCAGTACTTC
CDR3: CASSISGGAKEQYF

J: TRBJ1-3
V: TRBV5-8
size: .
D: .
DNA: TGTGCCAGCAGTGCTCTCACGGAGGGAAACACCATATATTTT
CDR3: CASSALTEGNTIYF

J: TRBJ2-7
V: TRBV6-5
size: once
D: .
DNA: TGTGCCAGCAGTAGAAGGGGAGGACTTCTCTACGAGCAGTACTTC
CDR3: CASSRRGGLLYEQYF

J: TRBJ1-4
V: TRBV19
size: few
D: TRBD1
DNA: TGTGCCAGTAGTGCCGCCTACAGGGGTAGCGCAACTAATGAAAAACTGTTTTTT
CDR3: CASSAAYRGSATNEKLFF

J: TRBJ2-2
V: TRBV6-5
size: .
D: .
DNA: TGTGCCAGCAGAAAACAGGGATCGAACACCGGGGAGCTGTTTTTT
CDR3: CASRKQGSNTGELFF

J: TRBJ1-1
V: TRBV14
size: .
D: .
DNA: TGTGCCAGCAGCCGATTCCAGGGAAGGAACACTGAAGCTTTCTTT
CDR3: CASSRFQGRNTEAFF

J: TRBJ2-7
V: TRBV9
size: .
D: .
DNA: TGTGCCAGCAGCGTACTGTTCTCCCTCTACGAGCAGTACTTC
CDR3: CASSVLFSLYEQYF

J: TRBJ2-7
V: TRBV4-1
size: .
D: TRBD1
DNA: TGCGCCAGCAGCCAAGTAATAGTACAGGGGGGTTCCTACGAGCAGTACTTC
CDR3: CASSQVIVQGGSYEQYF

J: TRBJ2-1
V: TRBV11-2
size: .
D: .
DNA: TGTGCCAGCAGCTTAGGTGCTATTTCAGGGGAGCAGTTCTTC
CDR3: CASSLGAISGEQFF

J: TRBJ2-5
V: TRBV10-3
size: .
D: .
DNA: TGTGCCATCAGTGTTCCCGGGCCGGGGGAGACCCAGTACTTC
CDR3: CAISVPGPGETQYF

J: TRBJ1-2
V: TRBV6-1
size: .
D: .
DNA: TGTGCCAGCAGTGAAAGTGACTTTCTCCAGGGCTACACCTTC
CDR3: CASSESDFLQGYTF

J: TRBJ2-1
V: TRBV5-6
size: .
D: .
DNA: TGTGCCAGCAGCTTGGGGCTACTGCAGGGGGGCAATGAGCAGTTCTTC
CDR3: CASSLGLLQGGNEQFF

J: TRBJ2-5
V: TRBV4-2
size: .
D: .
DNA: TGTGCCAGCAGCCAAGACGGAGGTAGAGAGACCCAGTACTTC
CDR3: CASSQDGGRETQYF

J: TRBJ1-4
V: TRBV25-1
size: .
D: .
DNA: TGTGCCAGCAGTGAATCTGGGGGAGGAGAAAAACTGTTTTTT
CDR3: CASSESGGGEKLFF

J: TRBJ2-7
V: TRBV5-1
size: .
D: .
DNA: TGCGCCAGCAGCTTAGTAAATACAGGCTACGAGCAGTACTTC
CDR3: CASSLVNTGYEQYF

J: TRBJ2-6
V: TRBV5-4
size: .
D: TRBD2
DNA: TGTGCCAGCAGCCGGGAGGGGTCAGGGGCCAACGTCCTGACTTTC
CDR3: CASSREGSGANVLTF

J: TRBJ1-6
V: TRBV7-9
size: .
D: .
DNA: TGTGCCAGCAGCTTAGATCCCAGTAATTCACCCCTCCACTTT
CDR3: CASSLDPSNSPLHF

J: TRBJ2-7
V: TRBV5-1
size: .
D: TRBD1
DNA: TGCGCCAGCAGCTCGCCCCTGGACAGGGGCGTCCACTACGAGCAGTACTTC
CDR3: CASSSPLDRGVHYEQYF

J: TRBJ1-5
V: TRBV27
size: .
D: .
DNA: TGTGCCAGCCGCCCCTGGGGGGGTAGCAATCAGCCCCAGCATTTT
CDR3: CASRPWGGSNQPQHF

J: TRBJ1-2
V: TRBV9
size: once
D: .
DNA: TGTGCCAGCAGCGTAGGGGGAGGATATGGCTACACCTTC
CDR3: CASSVGGGYGYTF

J: TRBJ2-3
V: TRBV7-9
size: .
D: TRBD2
DNA: TGTGCCAGCAGCCGTTCTGCGGGGGTCCGCACAGATACGCAGTATTTT
CDR3: CASSRSAGVRTDTQYF

J: TRBJ1-1
V: TRBV6-2/TRBV6-3
size: once
D: TRBD1
DNA: TGTGCCAGCAGTGCCTGGGACAGAACCGACACTGAAGCTTTCTTT
CDR3: CASSAWDRTDTEAFF

J: TRBJ1-1
V: TRBV6-2/TRBV6-3
size: .
D: .
DNA: TGTGCCAGCAGTTATGGGGCGCGCACTGAAGCTTTCTTT
CDR3: CASSYGARTEAFF

J: TRBJ1-1
V: TRBV7-2
size: .
D: .
DNA: TGTGCCAGCAGCTCCTTAGGGGTTACGGGTGAAGCTTTCTTT
CDR3: CASSSLGVTGEAFF

J: TRBJ2-1
V: TRBV5-4
size: .
D: TRBD2
DNA: TGTGCCAGCCGACTAGCGGGGGGGAGCTCCTACAATGAGCAGTTCTTC
CDR3: CASRLAGGSSYNEQFF

J: TRBJ2-5
V: TRBV7-8
size: once
D: TRBD1
DNA: TGTGCCAGCAGCCCTAGGGGGCCTGGGGAGACCCAGTACTTC
CDR3: CASSPRGPGETQYF

J: TRBJ2-1
V: TRBV9
size: .
D: TRBD2
DNA: TGTGCCAGCAGCGGTCAGACTAGCGGGGCTTACAATGAGCAGTTCTTC
CDR3: CASSGQTSGAYNEQFF

J: TRBJ2-1
V: TRBV28
size: .
D: TRBD2
DNA: TGTGCCAGCAGCAGCGGGGGGACCTTCAATGAGCAGTTCTTC
CDR3: CASSSGGTFNEQFF

J: TRBJ1-5
V: TRBV6-5
size: .
D: .
DNA: TGTGCCAGCACATTGGGCCCCAATCAGCCCCAGCATTTT
CDR3: CASTLGPNQPQHF

J: TRBJ2-3
V: TRBV4-1
size: .
D: TRBD1
DNA: TGCGCCAGCAGCCAACAGGGGGCCCGGACAGATACGCAGTATTTT
CDR3: CASSQQGARTDTQYF

J: TRBJ2-4
V: TRBV14
size: .
D: .
DNA: TGTGCCAGCAGCCAAGTAAAAGGGGAATGGGGCATTCAGTACTTC
CDR3: CASSQVKGEWGIQYF

J: TRBJ2-1
V: TRBV7-8
size: .
D: .
DNA: TGTGCCAGCAGCTTAGGGGCCAACAATGAGCAGTTCTTC
CDR3: CASSLGANNEQFF

J: TRBJ2-7
V: TRBV6-5
size: .
D: .
DNA: TGTGCCAGCCGGGGAATTAGGCACGAGCAGTACTTC
CDR3: CASRGIRHEQYF

J: TRBJ1-1
V: TRBV7-2
size: once
D: .
DNA: TGTGCCAGCAGGCGACACCAAAACACTGAAGCTTTCTTT
CDR3: CASRRHQNTEAFF

J: TRBJ2-7
V: TRBV4-1
size: .
D: TRBD2
DNA: TGCGCCAGCAGCCAAGATCCGGCTAGCGGGGTTTACGAGCAGTACTTC
CDR3: CASSQDPASGVYEQYF

J: TRBJ2-4
V: TRBV6-6
size: .
D: .
DNA: TGTGCCAGCCAGTCGGGGACCAAAAACATTCAGTACTTC
CDR3: CASQSGTKNIQYF

J: TRBJ2-2
V: TRBV7-2
size: .
D: TRBD2
DNA: TGTGCCAGCAGCTTAAATGCCATTGGACTAGCGGGGGGGACCGGGGAGCTGTTTTTT
CDR3: CASSLNAIGLAGGTGELFF

J: TRBJ2-3
V: TRBV12-3/TRBV12-4
size: few
D: .
DNA: TGTGCCAGCAGTTTCAGGGGCACAGATACGCAGTATTTT
CDR3: CASSFRGTDTQYF

J: TRBJ2-1
V: TRBV5-4
size: .
D: TRBD1
DNA: TGTGCCAGCAGCTTGGTATTCGGGACAGGGGTCAATGAGCAGTTCTTC
CDR3: CASSLVFGTGVNEQFF

J: TRBJ1-1
V: TRBV29-1
size: .
D: TRBD1
DNA: TGCAGCGTGGACAGGGGTGGGGACACTGAAGCTTTCTTT
CDR3: CSVDRGGDTEAFF

J: TRBJ2-1
V: TRBV5-4
size: few
D: .
DNA: TGTGCCAGCAGCCGAGATTATCTCTATGAGCAGTTCTTC
CDR3: CASSRDYLYEQFF

J: TRBJ1-2
V: TRBV7-2
size: few
D: TRBD1
DNA: TGTGCCAGCAGCACAGGACAGGGTGGGGCCCGCACCTTC
CDR3: CASSTGQGGARTF

J: TRBJ1-2
V: TRBV3-1/TRBV3-2
size: few
D: TRBD1
DNA: TGTGCCAGCAGCCCCCCCGACAGGGGCGGCTACACCTTC
CDR3: CASSPPDRGGYTF

J: TRBJ1-2
V: TRBV10-3
size: .
D: TRBD1
DNA: TGTGCCATCGGGGACAGGAGCGATTATGGCTACACCTTC
CDR3: CAIGDRSDYGYTF

J: TRBJ1-1
V: TRBV7-2
size: .
D: TRBD1
DNA: TGTGCCAGCAGCCCAGGGACAGGCTCTGAAGCTTTCTTT
CDR3: CASSPGTGSEAFF